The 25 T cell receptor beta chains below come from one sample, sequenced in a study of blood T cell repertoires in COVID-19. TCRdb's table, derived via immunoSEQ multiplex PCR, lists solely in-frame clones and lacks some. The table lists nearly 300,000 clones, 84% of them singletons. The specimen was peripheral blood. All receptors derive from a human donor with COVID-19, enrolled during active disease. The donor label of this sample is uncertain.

The CDR3 is CAISDWAAGNTIYF. CDR3 sequence (DNA): TGTGCCATCAGTGATTGGGCAGCTGGAAACACCATATATTTT. V and J are TRBV10-3 and TRBJ1-3; D remains unclear. The CDR3 contains 14 residues. V dropped 3 bases and J dropped 2 bases, with 8 bases sitting between them. Germline V gene lookup returns CDR1 ENHRY and CDR2 SYGVKD.

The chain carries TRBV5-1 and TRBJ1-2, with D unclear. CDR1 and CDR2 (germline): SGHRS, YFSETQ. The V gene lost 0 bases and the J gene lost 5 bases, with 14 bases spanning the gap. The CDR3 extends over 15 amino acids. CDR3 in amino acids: CASSLAPQTRYGYTF. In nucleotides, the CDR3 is TGCGCCAGCAGCTTGGCCCCACAAACCCGTTATGGCTACACCTTC.

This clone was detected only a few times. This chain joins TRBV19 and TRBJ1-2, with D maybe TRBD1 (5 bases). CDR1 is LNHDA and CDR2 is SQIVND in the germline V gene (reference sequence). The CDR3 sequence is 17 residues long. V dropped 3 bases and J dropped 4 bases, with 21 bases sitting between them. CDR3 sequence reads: CASSISAGTTLGYGYTF. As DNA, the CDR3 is TGTGCCAGTAGTATTTCTGCAGGGACTACTCTAGGCTATGGCTACACCTTC.

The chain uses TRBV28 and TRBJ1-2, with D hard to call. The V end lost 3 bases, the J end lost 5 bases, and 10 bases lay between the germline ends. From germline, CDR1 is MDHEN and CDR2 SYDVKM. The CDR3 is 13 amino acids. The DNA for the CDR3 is TGTGCCAGCAGTTTCCGGACTCATTATGGCTACACCTTC. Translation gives CASSFRTHYGYTF.

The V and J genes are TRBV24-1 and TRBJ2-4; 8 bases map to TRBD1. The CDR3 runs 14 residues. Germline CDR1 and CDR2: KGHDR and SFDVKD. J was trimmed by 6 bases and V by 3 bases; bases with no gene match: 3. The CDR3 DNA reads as TGTGCCACCAGTGATGCCGACAGGGGAAACATTCAGTACTTC. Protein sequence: CATSDADRGNIQYF.

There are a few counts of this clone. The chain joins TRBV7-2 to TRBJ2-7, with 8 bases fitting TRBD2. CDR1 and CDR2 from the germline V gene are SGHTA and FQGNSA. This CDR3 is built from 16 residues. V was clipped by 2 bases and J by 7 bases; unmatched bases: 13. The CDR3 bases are TGTGCCAGCAGCTTAAATCCGAGCGCGGGAGGAGGTGAGCAGTACTTC. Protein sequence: CASSLNPSAGGGEQYF.

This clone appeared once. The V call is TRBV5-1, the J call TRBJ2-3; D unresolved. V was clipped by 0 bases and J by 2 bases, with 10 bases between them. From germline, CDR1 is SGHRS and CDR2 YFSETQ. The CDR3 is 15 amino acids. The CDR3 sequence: CASSLVGSITDTQYF. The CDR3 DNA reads TGCGCCAGCAGCTTGGTCGGGTCTATCACAGATACGCAGTATTTT.

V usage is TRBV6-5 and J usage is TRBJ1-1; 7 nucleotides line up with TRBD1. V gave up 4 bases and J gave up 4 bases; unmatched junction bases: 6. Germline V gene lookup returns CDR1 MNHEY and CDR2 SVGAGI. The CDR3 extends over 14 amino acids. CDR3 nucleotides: TGTGCCAGCAGTTCCGTGGCAGGGGGCACTGAAGCTTTCTTT. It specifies CASSSVAGGTEAFF.

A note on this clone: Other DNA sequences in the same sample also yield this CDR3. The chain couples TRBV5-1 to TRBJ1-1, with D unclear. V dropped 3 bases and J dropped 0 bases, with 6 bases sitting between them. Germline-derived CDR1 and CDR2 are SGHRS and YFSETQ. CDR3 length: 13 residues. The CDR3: CASSSQVNTEAFF. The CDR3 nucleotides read TGCGCCAGCAGCTCTCAGGTGAACACTGAAGCTTTCTTT.

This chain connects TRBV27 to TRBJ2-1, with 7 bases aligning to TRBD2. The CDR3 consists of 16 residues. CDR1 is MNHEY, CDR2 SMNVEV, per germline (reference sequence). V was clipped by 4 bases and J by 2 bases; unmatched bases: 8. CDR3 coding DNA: TGTGCCAGCAGTTCTGGCGGGGGAGAGGCCTACAATGAGCAGTTCTTC. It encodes CASSSGGGEAYNEQFF.

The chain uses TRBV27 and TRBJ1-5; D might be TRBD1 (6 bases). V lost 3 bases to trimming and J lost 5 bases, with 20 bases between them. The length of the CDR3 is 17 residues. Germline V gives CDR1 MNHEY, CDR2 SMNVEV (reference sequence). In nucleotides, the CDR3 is TGTGCCAGCAGTTTGGGCCCGGTCAGGGGATTCGATCAGCCCCAGCATTTT. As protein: CASSLGPVRGFDQPQHF.

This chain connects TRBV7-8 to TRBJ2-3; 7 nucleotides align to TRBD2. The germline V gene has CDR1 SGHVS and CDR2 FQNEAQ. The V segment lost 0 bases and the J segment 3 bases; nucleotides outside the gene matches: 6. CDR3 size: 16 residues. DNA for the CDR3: TGTGCCAGCAGCTTAGCGGGAGGGCCTGAAACAGATACGCAGTATTTT. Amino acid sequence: CASSLAGGPETDTQYF.

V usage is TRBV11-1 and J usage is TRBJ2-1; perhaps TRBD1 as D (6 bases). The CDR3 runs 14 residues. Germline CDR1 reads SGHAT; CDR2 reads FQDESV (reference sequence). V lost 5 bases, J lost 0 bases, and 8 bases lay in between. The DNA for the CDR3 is TGTGCCAGCAGCGCCAGGGGCTCCTACAATGAGCAGTTCTTC. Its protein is CASSARGSYNEQFF.

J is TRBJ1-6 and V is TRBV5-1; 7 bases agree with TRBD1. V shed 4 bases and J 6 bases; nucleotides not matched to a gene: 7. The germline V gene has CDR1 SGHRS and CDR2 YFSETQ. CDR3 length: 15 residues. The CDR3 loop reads CASSLRDSSNSPLHF. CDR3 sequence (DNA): TGCGCCAGCAGCCTCCGGGACAGTAGTAATTCACCCCTCCACTTT. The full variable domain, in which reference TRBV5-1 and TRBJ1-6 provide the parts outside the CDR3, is KAGVTQTPRYLIKTRGQQVTLSCSPISGHRSVSWYQQTPGQGLQFLFEYFSETQRNKGNFPGRFSGRQFSNSRSEMNVSTLELGDSALYLCASSLRDSSNSPLHFGNGTRLTVT.

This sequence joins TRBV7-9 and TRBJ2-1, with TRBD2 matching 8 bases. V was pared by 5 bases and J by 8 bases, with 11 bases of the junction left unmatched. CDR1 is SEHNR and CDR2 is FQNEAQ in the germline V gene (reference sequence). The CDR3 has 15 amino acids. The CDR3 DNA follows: TGTGCCAGCAGCCGAGCTGCGGGGGGAGGGGATGAGCAGTTCTTC. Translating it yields CASSRAAGGGDEQFF.

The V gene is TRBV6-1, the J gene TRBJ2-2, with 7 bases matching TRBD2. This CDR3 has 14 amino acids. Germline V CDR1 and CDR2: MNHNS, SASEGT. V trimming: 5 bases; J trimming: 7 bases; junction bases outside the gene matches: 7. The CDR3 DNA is TGTGCCAGCAGTTCGGCGGGAGCTGGCGGGGAGCTGTTTTTT. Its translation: CASSSAGAGGELFF.

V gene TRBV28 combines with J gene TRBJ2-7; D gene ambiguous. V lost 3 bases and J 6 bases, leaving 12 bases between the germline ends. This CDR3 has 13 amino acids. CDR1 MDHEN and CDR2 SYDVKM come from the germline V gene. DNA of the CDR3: TGTGCCAGCAGTTTCCCTACAGTGTCCGAGCAGTACTTC. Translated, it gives CASSFPTVSEQYF.

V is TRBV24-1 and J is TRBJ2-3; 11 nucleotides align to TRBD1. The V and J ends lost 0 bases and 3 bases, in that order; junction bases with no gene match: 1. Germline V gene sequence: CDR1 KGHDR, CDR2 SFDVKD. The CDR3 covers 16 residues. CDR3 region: CATSDLGTGGTDTQYF. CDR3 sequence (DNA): TGTGCCACCAGTGATTTGGGGACAGGGGGGACAGATACGCAGTATTTT.

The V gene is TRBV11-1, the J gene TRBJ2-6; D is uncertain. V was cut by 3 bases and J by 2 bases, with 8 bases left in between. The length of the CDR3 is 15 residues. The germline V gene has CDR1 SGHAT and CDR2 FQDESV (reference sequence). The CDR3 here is CASSFFNTGANVLTF. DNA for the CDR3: TGTGCCAGCAGCTTTTTTAACACTGGGGCCAACGTCCTGACTTTC.

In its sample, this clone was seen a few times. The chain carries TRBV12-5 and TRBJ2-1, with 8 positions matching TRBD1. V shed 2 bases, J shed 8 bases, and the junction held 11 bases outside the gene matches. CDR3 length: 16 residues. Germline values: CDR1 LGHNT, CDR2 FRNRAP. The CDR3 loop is CASGLFTGGDSHEQFF. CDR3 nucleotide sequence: TGTGCTAGTGGTTTGTTCACAGGGGGTGATTCACATGAGCAGTTCTTC.

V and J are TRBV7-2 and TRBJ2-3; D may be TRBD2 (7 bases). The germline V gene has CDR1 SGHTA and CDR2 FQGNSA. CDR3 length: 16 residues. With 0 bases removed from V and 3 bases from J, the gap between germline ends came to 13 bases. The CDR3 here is CASSLAPGGATDTQYF. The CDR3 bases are TGTGCCAGCAGCTTAGCGCCTGGGGGGGCAACAGATACGCAGTATTTT.

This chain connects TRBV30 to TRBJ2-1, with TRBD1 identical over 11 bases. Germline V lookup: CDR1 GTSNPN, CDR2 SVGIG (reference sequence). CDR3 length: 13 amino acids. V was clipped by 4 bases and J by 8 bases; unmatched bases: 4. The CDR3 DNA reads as TGTGCCTGGACCAGGGACAGGGGGTATGAGCAGTTCTTC. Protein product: CAWTRDRGYEQFF.

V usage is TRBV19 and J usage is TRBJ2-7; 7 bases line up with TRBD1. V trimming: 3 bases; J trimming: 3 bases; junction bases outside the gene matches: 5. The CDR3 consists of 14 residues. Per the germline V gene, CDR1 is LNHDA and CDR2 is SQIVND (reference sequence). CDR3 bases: TGTGCCAGTAGTATTGAGGGGGCCCTCTACGAGCAGTACTTC. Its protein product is CASSIEGALYEQYF.

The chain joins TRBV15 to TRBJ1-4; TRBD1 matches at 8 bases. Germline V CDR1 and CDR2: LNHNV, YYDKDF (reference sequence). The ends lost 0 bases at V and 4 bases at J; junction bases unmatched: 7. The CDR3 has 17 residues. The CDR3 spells CATSRDSGGRSNEKLFF. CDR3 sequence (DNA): TGTGCCACCAGCAGAGACTCAGGGGGCCGGAGTAATGAAAAACTGTTTTTT.

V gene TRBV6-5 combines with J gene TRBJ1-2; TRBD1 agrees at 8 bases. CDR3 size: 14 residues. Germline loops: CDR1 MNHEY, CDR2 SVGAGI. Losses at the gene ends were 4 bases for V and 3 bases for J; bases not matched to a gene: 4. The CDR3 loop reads CASSSGGADYGYTF. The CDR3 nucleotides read TGTGCCAGCAGTTCAGGGGGCGCCGACTATGGCTACACCTTC.